A single sample gave rise to the 23 T cell receptor beta chains below, sequenced in a study of radiation and T cells in renal cell carcinoma (dated by TCRdb to between 2020 and 2021). The time point label here, explained by the study, means: blood 4 weeks post-SBRT, at nephrectomy. The label giving this sample's treatment or condition can be read as: 15 Gy SBRT to primary tumor, nephrectomy 4 weeks later. The library came from the immunoSEQ multiplex PCR assay. Here the immuneACCESS table is served through TCRdb, limited to in-frame sequences with V and J called. Missing clones are a known gap in these copies; in checked studies unresolved V genes cover under half, and the rest lacks a known reason. Within this sample are approximately 90,000 clones, with 85% of them counted one time only. Around 9.4% of the sample comes from the top ten. This specimen was blood, taken from a patient whose treatment included radiotherapy and nephrectomy. The receptors were gathered from a man aged 45-65 years with renal cell carcinoma.

V and J are TRBV7-2 and TRBJ1-3, with 9 bases identical to TRBD1. The CDR3 covers 16 residues. The V segment lost 1 base and the J segment 2 bases; nucleotides outside the gene matches: 3. The germline CDR1 and CDR2 sequences are SGHTA and FQGNSA. CDR3 DNA sequence: TGTGCCAGCAGCTTAGGTGGGACAGGGACTGGAAACACCATATATTTT. Translation: CASSLGGTGTGNTIYF.

The gene calls are TRBV2 and TRBJ2-3, with D perhaps matching TRBD2 (5 bases). Germline CDR1 SNHLY, CDR2 FYNNEI. V dropped 8 bases and J dropped 0 bases, with 12 bases sitting between them. The CDR3 length is 14 residues. The CDR3 coding sequence is TGTGCCAGCGCCCGGGATGCTAGCACAGATACGCAGTATTTT. Translating it yields CASARDASTDTQYF.

The rearrangement links TRBV12-5 to TRBJ1-1; no definite D call. The CDR3 is made up of 15 amino acids. With 6 bases removed from V and 2 bases from J, the gap between germline ends came to 16 bases. Germline CDR1 and CDR2: LGHNT and FRNRAP. The CDR3 coding sequence is TGTGCTAGTGGACCCGCCAAGGACCTAAACACTGAAGCTTTCTTT. Translation gives CASGPAKDLNTEAFF.

V usage is TRBV19 and J usage is TRBJ2-3, with D perhaps TRBD2 (6 bases). The CDR3 is 15 amino acids. Germline CDR1 LNHDA, CDR2 SQIVND (reference sequence). Between the trimmed V and J ends, which lost 3 bases and 4 bases, there was a span of 14 bases. The CDR3 loop reads CASSIRSGEADTQYF. DNA for the CDR3: TGTGCCAGTAGTATCCGGTCGGGGGAGGCAGATACGCAGTATTTT.

The genes are TRBV27 and TRBJ2-7, with TRBD2 matching 11 bases. V trimming: 2 bases; J trimming: 3 bases; junction bases outside the gene matches: 3. The CDR3 length is 15 residues. Germline lookup yields CDR1 MNHEY and CDR2 SMNVEV (reference sequence). CDR3 amino acids: CASSLQLAGVYEQYF. The CDR3 bases are TGTGCCAGCAGTTTACAACTAGCGGGGGTCTACGAGCAGTACTTC.

This clone came up once. The V call is TRBV7-9, the J call TRBJ2-3; D gene ambiguous. Germline CDR1 SEHNR, CDR2 FQNEAQ (reference sequence). The CDR3 length is 12 residues. Between the trimmed V and J ends, which lost 6 bases and 6 bases, there was a span of 10 bases. The CDR3 DNA reads TGTGCCAGCAGTCCCATACCGGATACGCAGTATTTT. Translating it yields CASSPIPDTQYF.

This chain uses TRBV6-6 with TRBJ1-4; no clear D. Trimming shortened V by 8 bases and J by 4 bases, and 11 bases separated the two germline ends. Per germline, CDR1 MNHNY and CDR2 SVGAGI (reference sequence). This CDR3 comprises 13 residues. The CDR3 bases are TGTGCCAGCGTGAGGGCGCGTAATGAAAAACTGTTTTTT. It is translated as CASVRARNEKLFF.

The genes are TRBV7-9 and TRBJ2-7, with D perhaps TRBD1 or TRBD2 (5 bases each). The CDR3 covers 14 residues. Trimming shortened V by 5 bases and J by 5 bases, and 16 bases separated the two germline ends. Germline V CDR1 and CDR2: SEHNR, FQNEAQ (reference sequence). In DNA form, the CDR3 reads TGTGCCAGCAGCCCCCGGGCAGGGACCGACGAGCAGTACTTC. Translating it yields CASSPRAGTDEQYF.

The V call is TRBV4-3, the J call TRBJ2-3; D not resolved. This CDR3 has 13 residues. The germline V gene has CDR1 LGHNA and CDR2 YSLEER. With 0 bases removed from V and 8 bases from J, the gap between germline ends came to 9 bases. The DNA for the CDR3 is TGCGCCAGCAGCCAAGACCCCTCCGGTACGCAGTATTTT. Its translation is CASSQDPSGTQYF.

The J gene is TRBJ2-5, the V gene TRBV28; maybe TRBD1 (5 bases). The germline gives CDR1 MDHEN, CDR2 SYDVKM. The germline V and J ends were trimmed by 2 bases and 5 bases, with 18 bases remaining between them. The CDR3 runs 16 residues. The CDR3 region is CASSLGPQGSGETQYF. CDR3 nucleotides: TGTGCCAGCAGTTTAGGGCCCCAGGGTTCAGGGGAGACCCAGTACTTC.

V is TRBV5-1 and J is TRBJ1-2; D is uncertain. CDR1 is SGHRS and CDR2 is YFSETQ in the germline V gene. Trimming shortened V by 4 bases and J by 7 bases, and 23 bases separated the two germline ends. The CDR3 length is 16 residues. CDR3: CASSQTVSTPNAGYTF. As DNA, the CDR3 is TGCGCCAGCAGCCAGACGGTCTCGACACCCAACGCTGGCTACACCTTC.

The gene calls are TRBV7-9 and TRBJ1-2, with unresolved D. CDR3 length: 14 residues. Trimming stripped 1 base from V and 1 base from J, with 7 bases between. The V gene's germline CDR1 is SEHNR and CDR2 FQNEAQ (reference sequence). This chain's CDR3 is CASSLVADNYGYTF. Written as DNA, the CDR3 is TGTGCCAGCAGCTTAGTTGCAGATAACTATGGCTACACCTTC. The full variable domain, with the rest looked up from reference TRBV7-9 and TRBJ1-2, is DTGVSQNPRHKITKRGQNVTFRCDPISEHNRLYWYRQTLGQGPEFLTYFQNEAQLEKSRLLSDRFSAERPKGSFSTLEIQRTEQGDSAMYLCASSLVADNYGYTFGSGTRLTVV.

The genes are TRBV28 and TRBJ2-1; D ambiguous. From germline, CDR1 is MDHEN and CDR2 SYDVKM. The V gene lost 2 bases and the J gene lost 4 bases, with 6 bases spanning the gap. The CDR3 covers 13 residues. CDR3 bases: TGTGCCAGCAGTTTAGGAGCGTACAATGAGCAGTTCTTC. Its translation is CASSLGAYNEQFF.

The chain joins TRBV29-1 to TRBJ2-3; 8 bases agree with TRBD2. The CDR3 covers 14 residues. Unmatched junction bases numbered 3, after V lost 2 bases and J lost 2 bases. CDR1 and CDR2 (germline): SQVTM, ANQGSEA. This chain's CDR3 is CSVESSGPTDTQYF. The CDR3, as DNA: TGCAGCGTTGAATCTAGCGGGCCCACAGATACGCAGTATTTT.

The V and J genes are TRBV18 and TRBJ2-7; TRBD2 might be the D (7 bases). Per germline, CDR1 KGHSH and CDR2 LQKENI. The V gene lost 3 bases and the J gene lost 0 bases, with 18 bases spanning the gap. The CDR3 is made up of 17 amino acids. For the CDR3, the DNA is TGTGCCAGCTCACCCGTTAGGGGGGGTAGCGTCTCCTACGAGCAGTACTTC. It is translated as CASSPVRGGSVSYEQYF.

In regard to this clone: Compared with germline, one end of the junction differs, possibly owing to a read error. The V and J genes are TRBV27 and TRBJ2-5; D call uncertain. Germline V lookup: CDR1 MNHEY, CDR2 SMNVEV (reference sequence). The length of the CDR3 is 13 residues. CDR3 protein: CASRFRLLKTQYF. As DNA, the CDR3 is TGTGCCAGCCGTTTTCGTCTTCTGAAGACCCAGTACTTC.

J is TRBJ1-4 and V is TRBV6-1; D is unresolved. V shed 2 bases and J shed 5 bases, with 9 bases lying between them. Per germline, CDR1 MNHNS and CDR2 SASEGT. The length of the CDR3 is 14 residues. CDR3 coding DNA: TGTGCCAGCAGTGAACAGTACTCAAATGAAAAACTGTTTTTT. Its protein product is CASSEQYSNEKLFF.

CDR3 residues: CASSGGNSNQPQHF. Written as DNA, the CDR3 is TGTGCCAGCAGTGGGGGAAATAGCAATCAGCCCCAGCATTTT. The chain has TRBV2 and TRBJ1-5; D uncertain. The CDR3 consists of 14 residues. Looked up from germline, CDR1 is SNHLY and CDR2 is FYNNEI. V was trimmed by 4 bases and J by 0 bases, leaving 7 bases between them. The full variable domain, with the rest looked up from reference TRBV2 and TRBJ1-5, is EPEVTQTPSHQVTQMGQEVILRCVPISNHLYFYWYRQILGQKVEFLVSFYNNEISEKSEIFDDQFSVERPDGSNFTLKIRSTKLEDSAMYFCASSGGNSNQPQHFGDGTRLSIL.

This sequence joins TRBV5-1 and TRBJ2-3; D unclear. The germline V and J ends were trimmed by 0 bases and 0 bases, with 2 bases remaining between them. Per germline, CDR1 SGHRS and CDR2 YFSETQ. The CDR3 consists of 13 residues. CDR3 sequence reads: CASSLASTDTQYF. The CDR3, as DNA: TGCGCCAGCAGCTTGGCTAGCACAGATACGCAGTATTTT.

The J gene is TRBJ1-1, the V gene TRBV5-1; D is perhaps TRBD1 (5 bases). Between the trimmed V and J ends, which lost 0 bases and 1 base, there was a span of 10 bases. CDR3 length equals 15 residues. Germline CDR1 SGHRS, CDR2 YFSETQ. CDR3 amino acids: CASSLAGTQNTEAFF. CDR3 nucleotide sequence: TGCGCCAGCAGCTTGGCAGGGACTCAGAACACTGAAGCTTTCTTT.

This rearrangement joins TRBV6-1 to TRBJ2-1, with no clear D. The CDR3 contains 17 residues. V lost 2 bases and J lost 0, with 14 bases in between. Per germline, CDR1 MNHNS and CDR2 SASEGT. The CDR3 is CASSEFKGPNSYNEQFF. The CDR3 DNA reads TGTGCCAGCAGTGAATTTAAGGGCCCCAACTCCTACAATGAGCAGTTCTTC.

The chain is built from TRBV6-1 and TRBJ2-7; 9 bases align to TRBD1. V was pared by 3 bases and J by 6 bases, with 12 bases of the junction left unmatched. This CDR3 contains 16 residues. Per the germline V gene, CDR1 is MNHNS and CDR2 is SASEGT. The CDR3, as DNA: TGTGCCAGCAGTGATCTCAGAGGGACAGGGAAACGCGAGCAGTACTTC. This translates into CASSDLRGTGKREQYF.

This chain uses TRBV7-3 with TRBJ1-6; D might be TRBD1 (5 bases). V shed 5 bases and J shed 13 bases, with 21 bases lying between them. The length of the CDR3 is 15 residues. Germline V gene lookup returns CDR1 SGHTA and CDR2 FQGTGA. CDR3 nucleotides: TGTGCCAGCAGCCCTACCGGGACGCCGGGGGAGCCCCTCCACTTT. Encoded protein: CASSPTGTPGEPLHF.